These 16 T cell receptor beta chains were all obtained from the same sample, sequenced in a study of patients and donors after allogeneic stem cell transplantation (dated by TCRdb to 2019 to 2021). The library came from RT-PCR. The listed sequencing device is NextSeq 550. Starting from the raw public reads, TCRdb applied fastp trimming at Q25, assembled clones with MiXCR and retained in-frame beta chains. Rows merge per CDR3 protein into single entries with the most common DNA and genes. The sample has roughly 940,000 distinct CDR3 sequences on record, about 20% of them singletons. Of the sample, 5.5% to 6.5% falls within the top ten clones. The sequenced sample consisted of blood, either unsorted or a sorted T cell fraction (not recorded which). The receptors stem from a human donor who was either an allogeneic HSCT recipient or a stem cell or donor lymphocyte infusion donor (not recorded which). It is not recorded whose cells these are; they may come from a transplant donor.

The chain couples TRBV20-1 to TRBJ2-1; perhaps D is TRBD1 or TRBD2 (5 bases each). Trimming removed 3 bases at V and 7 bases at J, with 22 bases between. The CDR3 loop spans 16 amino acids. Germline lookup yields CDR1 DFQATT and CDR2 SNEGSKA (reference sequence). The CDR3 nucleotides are TGCAGTGCTAGGGGGGATCAACAAATAGAGTTAAATGAGCAGTTCTTC. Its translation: CSARGDQQIELNEQFF.

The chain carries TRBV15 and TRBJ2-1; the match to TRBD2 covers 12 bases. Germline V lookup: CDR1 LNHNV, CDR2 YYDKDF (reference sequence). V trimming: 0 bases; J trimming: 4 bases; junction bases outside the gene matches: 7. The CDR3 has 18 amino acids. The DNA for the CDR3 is TGTGCCACCAGCAGAGATTGGGCTAGCGGGAGGGTTTACAATGAGCAGTTCTTC. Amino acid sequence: CATSRDWASGRVYNEQFF.

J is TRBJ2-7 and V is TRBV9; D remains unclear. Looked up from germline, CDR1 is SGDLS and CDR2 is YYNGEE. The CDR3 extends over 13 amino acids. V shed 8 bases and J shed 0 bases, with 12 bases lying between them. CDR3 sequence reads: CASSADLSYEQYF. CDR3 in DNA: TGTGCCAGTTCCGCGGATCTCTCCTACGAGCAGTACTTC.

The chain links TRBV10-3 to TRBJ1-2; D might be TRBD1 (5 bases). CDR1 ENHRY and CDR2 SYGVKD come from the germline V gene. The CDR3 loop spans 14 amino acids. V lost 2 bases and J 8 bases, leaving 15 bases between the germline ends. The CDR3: CAISEARDEMGYTF. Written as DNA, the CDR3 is TGTGCCATCAGTGAGGCCCGGGACGAGATGGGCTACACCTTC.

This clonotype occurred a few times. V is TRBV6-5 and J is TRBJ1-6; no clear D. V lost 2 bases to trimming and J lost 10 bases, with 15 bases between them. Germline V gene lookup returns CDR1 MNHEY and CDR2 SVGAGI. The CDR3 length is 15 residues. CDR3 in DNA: TGTGCCAGCAGTTACGGATCCAGGACCACCTCACCCCTCCACTTT. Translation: CASSYGSRTTSPLHF.

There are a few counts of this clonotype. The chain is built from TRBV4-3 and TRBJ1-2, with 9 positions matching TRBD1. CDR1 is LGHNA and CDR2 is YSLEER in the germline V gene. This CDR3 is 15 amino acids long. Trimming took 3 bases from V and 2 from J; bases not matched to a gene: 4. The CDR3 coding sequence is TGCGCCAGCAGCCACCGACAGGGGGTGAACTATGGCTACACCTTC. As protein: CASSHRQGVNYGYTF.

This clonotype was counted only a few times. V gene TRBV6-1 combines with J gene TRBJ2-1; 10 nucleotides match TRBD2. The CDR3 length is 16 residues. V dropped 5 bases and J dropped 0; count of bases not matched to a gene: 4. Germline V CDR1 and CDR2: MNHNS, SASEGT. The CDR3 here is CASSKIAGGSYNEQFF. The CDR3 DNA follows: TGTGCCAGCAGTAAAATAGCGGGAGGCTCCTACAATGAGCAGTTCTTC.

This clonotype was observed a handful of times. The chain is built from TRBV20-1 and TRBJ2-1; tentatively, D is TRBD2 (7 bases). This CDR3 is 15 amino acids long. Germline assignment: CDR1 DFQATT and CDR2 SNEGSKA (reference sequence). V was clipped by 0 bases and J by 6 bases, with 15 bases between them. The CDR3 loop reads CSARESRGGVNEQFF. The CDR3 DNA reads TGCAGTGCTAGAGAATCTAGAGGGGGGGTCAATGAGCAGTTCTTC.

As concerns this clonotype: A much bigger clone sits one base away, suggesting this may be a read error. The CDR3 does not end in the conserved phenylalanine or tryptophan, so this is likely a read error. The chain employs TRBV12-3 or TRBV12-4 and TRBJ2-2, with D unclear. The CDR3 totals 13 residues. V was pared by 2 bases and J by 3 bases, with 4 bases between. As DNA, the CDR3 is TGTGCCAGCAGTTTAACGTACACCGGGGAGCTGTTTCTT. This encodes CASSLTYTGELFL.

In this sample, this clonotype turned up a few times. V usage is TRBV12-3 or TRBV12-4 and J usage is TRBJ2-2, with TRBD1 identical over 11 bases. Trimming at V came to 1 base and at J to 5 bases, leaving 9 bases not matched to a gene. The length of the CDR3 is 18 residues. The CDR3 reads CASSLVRTGGAYTGELFF. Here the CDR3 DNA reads TGTGCCAGCAGTTTAGTGAGGACAGGGGGCGCGTATACCGGGGAGCTGTTTTTT.

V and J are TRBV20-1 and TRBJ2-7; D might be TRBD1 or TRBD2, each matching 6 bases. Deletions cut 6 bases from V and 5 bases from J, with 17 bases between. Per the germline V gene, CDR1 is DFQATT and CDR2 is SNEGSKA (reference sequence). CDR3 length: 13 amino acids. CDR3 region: CSATRGGADEQYF. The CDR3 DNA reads TGCAGTGCCACCAGGGGCGGGGCGGACGAGCAGTACTTC.

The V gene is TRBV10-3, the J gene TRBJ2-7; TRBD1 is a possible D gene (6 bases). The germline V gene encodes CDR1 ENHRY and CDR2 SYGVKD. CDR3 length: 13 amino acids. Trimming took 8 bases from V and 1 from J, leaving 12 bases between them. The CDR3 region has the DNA TGTGCCATCGCGAACAGGGAATCCTACGAGCAGTACTTC. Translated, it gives CAIANRESYEQYF.

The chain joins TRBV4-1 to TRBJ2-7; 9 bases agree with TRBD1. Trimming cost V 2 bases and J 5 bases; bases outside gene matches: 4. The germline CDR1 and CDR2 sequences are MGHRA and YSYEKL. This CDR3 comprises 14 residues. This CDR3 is CASSQRDREHEQYF. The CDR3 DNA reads TGCGCCAGCAGCCAACGGGACAGGGAGCACGAGCAGTACTTC.

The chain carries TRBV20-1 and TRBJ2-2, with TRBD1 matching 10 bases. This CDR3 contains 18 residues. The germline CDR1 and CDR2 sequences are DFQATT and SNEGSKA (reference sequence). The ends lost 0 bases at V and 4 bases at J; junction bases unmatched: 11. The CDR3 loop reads CSARETGGSGRGTGELFF. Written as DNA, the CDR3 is TGCAGTGCTAGAGAGACAGGGGGCAGCGGGAGAGGCACCGGGGAGCTGTTTTTT.

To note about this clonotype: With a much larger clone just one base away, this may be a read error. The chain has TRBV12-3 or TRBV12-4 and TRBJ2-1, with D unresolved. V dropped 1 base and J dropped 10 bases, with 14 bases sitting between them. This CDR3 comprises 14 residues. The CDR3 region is CASSLESLDEEQFF. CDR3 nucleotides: TGTGCCAGCAGTTTAGAATCGTTAGATGAGGAGCAGTTCTTC.

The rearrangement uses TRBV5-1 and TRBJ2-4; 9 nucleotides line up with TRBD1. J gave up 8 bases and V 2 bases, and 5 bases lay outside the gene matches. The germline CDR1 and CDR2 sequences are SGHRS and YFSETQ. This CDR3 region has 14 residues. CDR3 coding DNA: TGCGCCAGCAGCTTTGGACAGGGGTGGGACATTCAGTACTTC. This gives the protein CASSFGQGWDIQYF.